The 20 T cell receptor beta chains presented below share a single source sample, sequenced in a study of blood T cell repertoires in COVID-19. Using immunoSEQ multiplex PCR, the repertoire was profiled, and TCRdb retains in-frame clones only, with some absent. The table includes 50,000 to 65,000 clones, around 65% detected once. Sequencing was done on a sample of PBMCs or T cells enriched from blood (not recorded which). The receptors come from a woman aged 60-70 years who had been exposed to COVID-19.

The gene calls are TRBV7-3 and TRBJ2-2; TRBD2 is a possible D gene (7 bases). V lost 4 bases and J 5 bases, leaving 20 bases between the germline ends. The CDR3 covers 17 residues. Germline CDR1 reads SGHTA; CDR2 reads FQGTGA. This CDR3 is CASSSPGAGAGTGELFF. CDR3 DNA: TGTGCCAGCAGCTCCCCCGGTGCGGGGGCGGGGACCGGGGAGCTGTTTTTT.

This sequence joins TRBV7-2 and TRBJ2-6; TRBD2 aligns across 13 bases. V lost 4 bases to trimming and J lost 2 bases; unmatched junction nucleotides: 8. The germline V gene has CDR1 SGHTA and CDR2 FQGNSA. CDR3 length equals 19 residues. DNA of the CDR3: TGTGCCAGCAGCTCACGGGCAGGACTAGCGGGAGCTGGGGCCAACGTCCTGACTTTC. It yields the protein CASSSRAGLAGAGANVLTF.

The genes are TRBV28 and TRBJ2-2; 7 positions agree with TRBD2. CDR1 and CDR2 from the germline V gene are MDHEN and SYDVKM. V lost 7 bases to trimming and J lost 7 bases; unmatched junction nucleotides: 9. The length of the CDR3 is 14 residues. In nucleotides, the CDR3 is TGTGCCAGCACGGGACTACGATTTGTCGGGGAGCTGTTTTTT. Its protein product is CASTGLRFVGELFF.

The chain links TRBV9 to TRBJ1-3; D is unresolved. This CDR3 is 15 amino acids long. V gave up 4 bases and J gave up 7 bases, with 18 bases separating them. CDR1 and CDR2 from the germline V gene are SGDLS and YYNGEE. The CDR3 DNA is TGTGCCAGCAGCCCTAGCCCAATGTATGGGAACACCATATATTTT. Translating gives CASSPSPMYGNTIYF.

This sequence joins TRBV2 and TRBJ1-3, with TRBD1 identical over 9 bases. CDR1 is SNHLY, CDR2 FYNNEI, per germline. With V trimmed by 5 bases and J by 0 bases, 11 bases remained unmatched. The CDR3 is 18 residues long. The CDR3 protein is CASSLSLGTGISGNTIYF. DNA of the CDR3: TGTGCCAGCAGTCTGTCCCTCGGGACAGGGATCTCTGGAAACACCATATATTTT. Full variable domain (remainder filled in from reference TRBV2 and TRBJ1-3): EPEVTQTPSHQVTQMGQEVILRCVPISNHLYFYWYRQILGQKVEFLVSFYNNEISEKSEIFDDQFSVERPDGSNFTLKIRSTKLEDSAMYFCASSLSLGTGISGNTIYFGEGSWLTVV.

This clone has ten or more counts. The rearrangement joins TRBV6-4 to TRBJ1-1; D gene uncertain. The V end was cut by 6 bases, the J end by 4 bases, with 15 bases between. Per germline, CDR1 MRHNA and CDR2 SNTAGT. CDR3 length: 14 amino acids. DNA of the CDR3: TGTGCCAGCAGAGATACCGACAAGAGCACTGAAGCTTTCTTT. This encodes CASRDTDKSTEAFF.

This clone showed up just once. In DNA form, the CDR3 reads TGTGCCAGCAGTCCGAGGACTAGCGGCCTCGAGCAGTACTTC. This codes for CASSPRTSGLEQYF. The chain combines TRBV27 with TRBJ2-7, with 10 positions matching TRBD2. Trimming cost V 5 bases and J 6 bases; bases outside gene matches: 7. CDR3 length: 14 residues. Germline loops: CDR1 MNHEY, CDR2 SMNVEV (reference sequence).

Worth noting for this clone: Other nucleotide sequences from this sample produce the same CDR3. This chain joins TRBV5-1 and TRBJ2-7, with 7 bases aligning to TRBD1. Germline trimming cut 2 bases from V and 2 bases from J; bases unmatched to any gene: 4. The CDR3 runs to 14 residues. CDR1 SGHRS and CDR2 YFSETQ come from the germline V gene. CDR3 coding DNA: TGCGCCAGCAGCTTTGGACAGGCAACCTACGAGCAGTACTTC. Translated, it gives CASSFGQATYEQYF.

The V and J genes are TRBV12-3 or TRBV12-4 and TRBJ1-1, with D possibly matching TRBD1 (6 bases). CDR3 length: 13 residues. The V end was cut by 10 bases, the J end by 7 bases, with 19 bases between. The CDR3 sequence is CATRRGGRDEAFF. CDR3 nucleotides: TGTGCCACACGGCGAGGGGGAAGGGATGAAGCTTTCTTT.

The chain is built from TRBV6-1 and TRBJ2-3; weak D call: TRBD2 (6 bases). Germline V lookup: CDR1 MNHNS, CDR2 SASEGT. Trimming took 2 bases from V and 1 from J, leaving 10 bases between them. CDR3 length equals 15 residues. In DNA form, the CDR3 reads TGTGCCAGCAGTGAACGGGAGATTGGCACAGATACGCAGTATTTT. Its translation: CASSEREIGTDTQYF.

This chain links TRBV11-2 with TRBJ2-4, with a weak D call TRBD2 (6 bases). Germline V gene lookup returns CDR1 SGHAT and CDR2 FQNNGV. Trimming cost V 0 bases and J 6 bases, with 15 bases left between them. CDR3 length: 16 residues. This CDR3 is CASSLDRGGTINIQYF. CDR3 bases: TGTGCCAGCAGCTTAGATCGTGGCGGGACCATAAACATTCAGTACTTC. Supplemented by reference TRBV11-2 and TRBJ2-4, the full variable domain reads EAGVAQSPRYKIIEKRQSVAFWCNPISGHATLYWYQQILGQGPKLLIQFQNNGVVDDSQLPKDRFSAERLKGVDSTLKIQPAKLEDSAVYLCASSLDRGGTINIQYFGAGTRLSVL.

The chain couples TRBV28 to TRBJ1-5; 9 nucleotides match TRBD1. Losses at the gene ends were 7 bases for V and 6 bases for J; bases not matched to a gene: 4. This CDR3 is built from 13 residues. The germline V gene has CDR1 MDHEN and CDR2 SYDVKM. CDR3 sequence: CASNTGGSQPQHF. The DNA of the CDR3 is TGTGCCAGCAACACAGGGGGCAGTCAGCCCCAGCATTTT.

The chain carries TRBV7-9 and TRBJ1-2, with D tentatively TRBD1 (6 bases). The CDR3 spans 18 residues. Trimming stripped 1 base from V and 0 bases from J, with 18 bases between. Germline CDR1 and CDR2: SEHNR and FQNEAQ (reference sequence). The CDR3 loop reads CASSLGGDTRASNYGYTF. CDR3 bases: TGTGCCAGCAGCTTAGGTGGGGACACTCGAGCCTCTAACTATGGCTACACCTTC. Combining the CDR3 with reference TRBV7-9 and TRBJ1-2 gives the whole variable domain DTGVSQNPRHKITKRGQNVTFRCDPISEHNRLYWYRQTLGQGPEFLTYFQNEAQLEKSRLLSDRFSAERPKGSFSTLEIQRTEQGDSAMYLCASSLGGDTRASNYGYTFGSGTRLTVV.

CDR3 region: CAWSAGQQSPLHF. The CDR3 region has the DNA TGTGCCTGGAGTGCGGGACAGCAATCACCCCTCCACTTT. The chain uses TRBV30 and TRBJ1-6; 7 nucleotides align to TRBD1. This CDR3 contains 13 residues. Germline values: CDR1 GTSNPN, CDR2 SVGIG (reference sequence). V dropped 1 base and J dropped 10; count of bases not matched to a gene: 4.

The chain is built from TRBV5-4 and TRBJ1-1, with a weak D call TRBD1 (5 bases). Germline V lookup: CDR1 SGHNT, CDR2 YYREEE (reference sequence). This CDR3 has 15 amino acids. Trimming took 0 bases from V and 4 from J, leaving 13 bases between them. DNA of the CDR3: TGTGCCAGCAGCTTGGTAGCAGGGCTGCCCACTGAAGCTTTCTTT. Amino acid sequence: CASSLVAGLPTEAFF.

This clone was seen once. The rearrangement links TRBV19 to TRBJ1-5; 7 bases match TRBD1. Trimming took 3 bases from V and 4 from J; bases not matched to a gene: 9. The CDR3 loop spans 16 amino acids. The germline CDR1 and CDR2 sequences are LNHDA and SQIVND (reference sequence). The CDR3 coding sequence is TGTGCCAGTAGTATGAAGTCCGGGACAGCTAATCAGCCCCAGCATTTT. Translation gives CASSMKSGTANQPQHF. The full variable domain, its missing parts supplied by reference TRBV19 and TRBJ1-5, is DGGITQSPKYLFRKEGQNVTLSCEQNLNHDAMYWYRQDPGQGLRLIYYSQIVNDFQKGDIAEGYSVSREKKESFPLTVTSAQKNPTAFYLCASSMKSGTANQPQHFGDGTRLSIL.

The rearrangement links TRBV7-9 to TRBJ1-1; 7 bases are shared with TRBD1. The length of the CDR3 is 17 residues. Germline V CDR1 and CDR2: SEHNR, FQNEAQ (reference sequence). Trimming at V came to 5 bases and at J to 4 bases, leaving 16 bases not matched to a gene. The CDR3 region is CASSIYRTKTGFTEAFF. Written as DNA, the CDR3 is TGTGCCAGCAGCATATACCGGACGAAGACAGGGTTCACTGAAGCTTTCTTT. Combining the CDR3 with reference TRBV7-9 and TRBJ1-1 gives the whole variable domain DTGVSQNPRHKITKRGQNVTFRCDPISEHNRLYWYRQTLGQGPEFLTYFQNEAQLEKSRLLSDRFSAERPKGSFSTLEIQRTEQGDSAMYLCASSIYRTKTGFTEAFFGQGTRLTVV.

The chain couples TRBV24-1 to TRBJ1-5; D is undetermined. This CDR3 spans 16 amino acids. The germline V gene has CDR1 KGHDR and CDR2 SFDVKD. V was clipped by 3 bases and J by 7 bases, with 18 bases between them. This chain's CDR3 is CATSDPSEGGGQPQHF. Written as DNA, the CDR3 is TGTGCCACCAGTGATCCCAGCGAGGGAGGCGGCCAGCCCCAGCATTTT.

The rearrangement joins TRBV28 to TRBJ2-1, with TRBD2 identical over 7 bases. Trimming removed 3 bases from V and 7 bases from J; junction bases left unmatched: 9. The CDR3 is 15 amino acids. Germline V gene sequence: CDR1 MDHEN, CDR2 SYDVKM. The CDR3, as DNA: TGTGCCAGCAGTTTCGCGGGGGTGGGGCTAAATGAGCAGTTCTTC. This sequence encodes CASSFAGVGLNEQFF.

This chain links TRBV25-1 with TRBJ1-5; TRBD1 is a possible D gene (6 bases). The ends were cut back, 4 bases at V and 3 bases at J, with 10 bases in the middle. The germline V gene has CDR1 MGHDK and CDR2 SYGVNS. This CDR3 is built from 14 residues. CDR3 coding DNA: TGTGCCAGCAGTGCATCAGGGGCCAATCAGCCCCAGCATTTT. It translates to CASSASGANQPQHF.